Presented here are 17 T cell receptor beta chains from one specimen sequenced in a study of shared clonotypes between healthy human individuals. Sequenced by immunoSEQ multiplex PCR; TCRdb stores in-frame clones only, minus some. This sample has roughly 500,000 clones, with almost 80% found just once. Sequenced sample: PBMCs. These receptors originate from a woman aged 40 to 50 in good health. Some clones in this sample may be carry-over from other donors' samples.

The V and J genes are TRBV5-1 and TRBJ2-1; 9 bases are shared with TRBD2. The CDR3 length is 15 residues. V gave up 4 bases and J gave up 2 bases; unmatched junction bases: 4. Germline V gene data show CDR1 as SGHRS and CDR2 as YFSETQ. CDR3: CASSEREATYNEQFF. CDR3 in DNA: TGCGCCAGCAGCGAGCGGGAGGCCACCTACAATGAGCAGTTCTTC.

The chain combines TRBV5-1 with TRBJ2-3, with D tentatively TRBD2 (5 bases). Germline V lookup: CDR1 SGHRS, CDR2 YFSETQ. With 0 bases removed from V and 3 bases from J, the gap between germline ends came to 17 bases. The CDR3 is 17 residues long. CDR3 sequence: CASSLASRVLLTDTQYF. The CDR3 DNA reads as TGCGCCAGCAGCTTGGCCTCGCGGGTTCTTTTAACAGATACGCAGTATTTT. Together with reference TRBV5-1 and TRBJ2-3, the CDR3 gives the full variable domain: KAGVTQTPRYLIKTRGQQVTLSCSPISGHRSVSWYQQTPGQGLQFLFEYFSETQRNKGNFPGRFSGRQFSNSRSEMNVSTLELGDSALYLCASSLASRVLLTDTQYFGPGTRLTVL.

The chain joins TRBV2 to TRBJ1-1, with no clear D. CDR3 length equals 14 residues. V was shortened by 6 bases and J by 0 bases, with 11 bases between the two germline ends. The germline V gene has CDR1 SNHLY and CDR2 FYNNEI. The CDR3 loop is CASRVSSMNTEAFF. CDR3 nucleotides: TGTGCCAGCAGGGTATCTAGCATGAACACTGAAGCTTTCTTT.

The chain uses TRBV15 and TRBJ1-2; D unclear. CDR1 is LNHNV, CDR2 YYDKDF, per germline (reference sequence). V lost 3 bases and J 4 bases, leaving 12 bases between the germline ends. The CDR3 runs 14 residues. The DNA for the CDR3 is TGTGCCACCAGCAGGGACCGGGATGCCTATGGCTACACCTTC. It is translated as CATSRDRDAYGYTF.

V and J are TRBV6-6 and TRBJ2-3; 14 bases line up with TRBD2. The CDR3 runs 16 residues. After removal of 4 bases from V and 6 bases from J, the junction contained 6 bases not matched to a gene. CDR1 MNHNY and CDR2 SVGAGI come from the germline V gene (reference sequence). Here the CDR3 DNA reads TGTGCCAGCAGTTCGGGACTAGCGGGAGAATACGATACGCAGTATTTT. This gives the protein CASSSGLAGEYDTQYF.

The chain combines TRBV30 with TRBJ2-5, with D maybe TRBD1 (6 bases). The J call may be faulty, since TRBJ2-7 better matches the DNA end. CDR3 length equals 13 residues. Germline V gives CDR1 GTSNPN, CDR2 SVGIG (reference sequence). The CDR3 protein is CACRGPPSYEQYF. CDR3 sequence (DNA): TGTGCCTGCAGGGGTCCTCCCTCCTACGAGCAGTACTTC.

As for this clone: This sequence is one base from a far larger clone and is likely a read error. Other DNA sequences within the sample encode an identical CDR3. The chain has TRBV30 and TRBJ2-1; D possibly corresponds to TRBD2 (6 bases). In germline, CDR1 is GTSNPN, CDR2 SVGIG (reference sequence). The CDR3 runs to 14 residues. The CDR3: CAWSGGIPYNEQFF. CDR3 DNA: TGCGCCTGGAGTGGGGGGATCCCTTACAATGAGCAGTTCTTC.

CDR3 amino acids: CASTRQLNNEKLFF. CDR3 DNA sequence: TGCGCCAGCACCCGACAGCTAAATAATGAAAAACTGTTTTTT. This chain uses TRBV4-1 with TRBJ1-4, with D possibly matching TRBD1 (5 bases). Germline V gene lookup returns CDR1 MGHRA and CDR2 YSYEKL. V was cut by 7 bases and J by 4 bases, with 13 bases left in between. The CDR3 runs to 14 residues.

This clone appeared a few times. The chain recombines TRBV9 with TRBJ2-2; possible D gene TRBD2, 6 bases. This CDR3 contains 16 residues. V lost 4 bases to trimming and J lost 3 bases, with 16 bases between them. Germline V gene sequence: CDR1 SGDLS, CDR2 YYNGEE. Here the CDR3 reads CASSTTSWRHTGELFF. DNA of the CDR3: TGTGCCAGCAGCACCACTAGCTGGAGACACACCGGGGAGCTGTTTTTT.

With respect to this clone: Only one base separates this from a far larger clonotype, so it likely reflects a read error. This chain links TRBV9 with TRBJ1-4; perhaps TRBD1 as D (5 bases). The germline CDR1 and CDR2 sequences are SGDLS and YYNGEE. The CDR3 is 14 amino acids. Between the trimmed V and J ends, which lost 6 bases and 3 bases, there was a span of 12 bases. DNA of the CDR3: TGTGCCAGCAACGCGGGGGGAGCTAATGAAAAACTGTTTTTT. Its protein is CASNAGGANEKLFF. The complete variable domain, with remaining parts taken from reference TRBV9 and TRBJ1-4, reads DSGVTQTPKHLITATGQRVTLRCSPRSGDLSVYWYQQSLDQGLQFLIQYYNGEERAKGNILERFSAQQFPDLHSELNLSSLELGDSALYFCASNAGGANEKLFFGSGTQLSVL.

The V and J genes are TRBV19 and TRBJ1-1, with D possibly TRBD1 on 6 matching bases. Germline V gene lookup returns CDR1 LNHDA and CDR2 SQIVND (reference sequence). V gave up 5 bases and J gave up 4 bases, with 17 bases separating them. This CDR3 is 15 amino acids long. Written as DNA, the CDR3 is TGTGCCAGTAGTGCCCTACCCAGGGGAGGCACTGAAGCTTTCTTT. This codes for CASSALPRGGTEAFF.

In regard to this clone: Other nucleotide sequences from this sample produce the same CDR3. V and J are TRBV20-1 and TRBJ2-7; D is uncertain. The V gene's germline CDR1 is DFQATT and CDR2 SNEGSKA (reference sequence). The length of the CDR3 is 11 residues. With 3 bases removed from V and 1 base from J, the gap between germline ends came to 4 bases. In DNA, the CDR3 is TGCAGTGCTAGGACTTCCTACGAGCAGTACTTC. Amino acids: CSARTSYEQYF.

This clone was recorded only once. The V call is TRBV4-1, the J call TRBJ2-1, with TRBD2 matching 7 bases. The trim removed 0 bases at V and 15 bases at J, leaving 14 bases unmatched. The CDR3 is made up of 15 amino acids. CDR1 and CDR2 (germline): MGHRA, YSYEKL. In DNA form, the CDR3 reads TGCGCCAGCAGCCAAGAAATAGGGCCGGGCGGGAGACTGTTCTTC. Translated: CASSQEIGPGGRLFF.

This chain connects TRBV5-4 to TRBJ2-7; 7 bases are a match to TRBD2. V lost 4 bases and J lost 6; bases outside the gene matches: 10. Germline V gives CDR1 SGHNT, CDR2 YYREEE (reference sequence). The CDR3 loop spans 14 amino acids. The CDR3 loop reads CASSPVPGLLEQYF. The CDR3 coding sequence is TGTGCCAGCAGCCCCGTCCCGGGACTACTCGAGCAGTACTTC.

The V and J genes are TRBV25-1 and TRBJ2-7; TRBD1 aligns across 10 bases. Trimming cost V 7 bases and J 0 bases; bases outside gene matches: 3. Germline CDR1 MGHDK, CDR2 SYGVNS. The CDR3 consists of 14 residues. The CDR3 DNA reads TGTGCCAGCACCCGGACAGGGGGCTCCTACGAGCAGTACTTC. It codes for CASTRTGGSYEQYF.

Comment on this clone: Other DNA sequences in this specimen translate into the identical CDR3. This chain joins TRBV9 and TRBJ2-5; no firm D call. The CDR3 contains 13 residues. Germline V CDR1 and CDR2: SGDLS, YYNGEE. Deletions cut 2 bases from V and 3 bases from J, with 8 bases between. The CDR3 reads CASSVGSEETQYF. The CDR3, as DNA: TGTGCCAGCAGCGTTGGCTCGGAAGAGACCCAGTACTTC.

CDR3 sequence reads: CASSQGPFEQFF. Here the CDR3 DNA reads TGTGCCAGCAGCCAAGGTCCATTTGAGCAGTTCTTC. This chain connects TRBV14 to TRBJ2-1; D gene ambiguous. Germline V CDR1 and CDR2: SGHDN, FVKESK. The CDR3 is 12 residues long. Trimming cost V 1 base and J 9 bases, with 7 bases left between them.